This TCR beta chain comes out of a study of cytomegalovirus exposure and HLA in healthy donors. J gave up 2 bases and V 7 bases, and 4 bases lay outside the gene matches. The germline gives CDR1 MNHEY, CDR2 SMNVEV (reference sequence). CDR3 length: 13 amino acids. Some clones are missing from TCRdb's copy, which holds only in-frame ones; the method was immunoSEQ multiplex PCR. This table holds 200,000 or so clones, around four fifths found once. The chain has TRBV27 and TRBJ2-7, with 8 bases that match TRBD2. This sequence originates from a man between 18 and 35 years old in good health and CMV-seropositive. Sequencing was performed on PBMCs. The CDR3 reads CASTGTRTYEQYF. The CDR3 nucleotides read TGTGCCAGCACAGGGACTAGGACCTACGAGCAGTACTTC.